Listed below are T cell receptor beta chains from one sample, sequenced in a study of blood T cell repertoires in COVID-19. The data were produced by immunoSEQ multiplex PCR, yet TCRdb's version contains in-frame clones alone and is incomplete. The data contain fewer than 400,000 clones, 85% of them seen just once; the ten biggest clones take up 1.5% to 2%. What was sequenced was PBMCs or T cells enriched from blood (not recorded which). The source of these receptors is a woman aged 30 to 39 who had been exposed to COVID-19. Both conserved end residues are part of each CDR3. Fields, in order: J gene, V gene, D gene, clone size, CDR3 protein, CDR3 DNA. D genes are given only for firm matches. Clone size is shown for a subset of rows, as once, few, many or a class of expanded clone.

>TRBJ1-6|TRBV28|.|.
CASSLSAGSSPLHF
TGTGCCAGCAGCCTCTCGGCAGGAAGTTCACCCCTCCACTTT
>TRBJ1-5|TRBV6-1|TRBD1|.
CASSDGGTGTQPQHF
TGTGCCAGCAGTGATGGAGGGACAGGGACCCAGCCCCAGCATTTT
>TRBJ2-1|TRBV14|.|.
CASSQEWATGKEQFF
TGTGCCAGCAGCCAAGAATGGGCAACGGGGAAGGAGCAGTTCTTC
>TRBJ2-1|TRBV10-3|TRBD2|.
CAISVLAGGYNEQFF
TGTGCCATCAGCGTCCTAGCGGGTGGGTACAATGAGCAGTTCTTC
>TRBJ1-6|TRBV18|.|.
CASSPEVRNSPLHF
TGTGCCAGCTCACCAGAGGTTCGTAATTCACCCCTCCACTTT
>TRBJ2-1|TRBV6-5|.|.
CASRLDRDFYNEQFF
TGTGCCAGCAGACTGGACAGAGACTTTTACAATGAGCAGTTCTTC
>TRBJ1-4|TRBV15|.|few
CATSREGRSFNEKLFF
TGTGCCACCAGCAGAGAGGGCCGCTCATTTAATGAAAAACTGTTTTTT
>TRBJ2-4|TRBV30|.|.
CAWGLGGWEYF
TGTGCCTGGGGACTAGGGGGATGGGAGTACTTC
>TRBJ1-2|TRBV4-2|.|.
CASSQVQVNYGYTF
TGTGCCAGCAGCCAAGTACAGGTTAACTATGGCTACACCTTC
>TRBJ2-3|TRBV14|TRBD2|.
CASSPLLGSGVKGDTQYF
TGTGCCAGCAGCCCCCTTTTAGGCAGCGGGGTAAAAGGAGATACGCAGTATTTT
>TRBJ2-7|TRBV3-1/TRBV3-2|TRBD2|.
CASSFPGTSGKYEQYF
TGTGCCAGCAGCTTCCCCGGGACTAGCGGGAAATACGAGCAGTACTTC